These 4 T cell receptor beta chains were sequenced from one sample in a study of response to subunit inactivated influenza vaccine. Using its own MiXCR run on the RT-PCR reads, TCRdb lists one record per CDR3 protein. The sample includes more than 450,000 distinct CDR3 sequences, approximately 12% of them seen just once. The sample consisted of PBMCs from blood, taken on the day of vaccination. The receptors were sampled from a middle-aged man who received an inactivated influenza vaccine.

This clonotype has only a few counts. The V call is TRBV4-3, the J call TRBJ2-1; D perhaps matches TRBD1 (6 bases). This CDR3 contains 15 residues. Germline CDR1 and CDR2: LGHNA and YSLEER. Trimming left V 0 bases short and J 3 bases short, with 9 bases between. In DNA, the CDR3 is TGCGCCAGCAGCCAAGATTGGACAGACTACAATGAGCAGTTCTTC. Its protein is CASSQDWTDYNEQFF.

The V gene is TRBV6-1, the J gene TRBJ2-3; D is perhaps TRBD2 (6 bases). Between the trimmed V and J ends, which lost 9 bases and 4 bases, there was a span of 14 bases. The CDR3 totals 13 residues. CDR1 is MNHNS, CDR2 SASEGT, per germline. The CDR3 region has the DNA TGTGCCAGTAGGGCAGGAGGGCCAGATACGCAGTATTTT. It is translated as CASRAGGPDTQYF.

V usage is TRBV7-2 and J usage is TRBJ2-7; possible D gene TRBD2, 5 bases. V was pared by 5 bases and J by 7 bases, with 15 bases between. This CDR3 is built from 13 residues. In germline, CDR1 is SGHTA, CDR2 FQGNSA. In DNA, the CDR3 is TGTGCCAGCAGCCCTCCCATACTAGGGGAGCAGTACTTC. It encodes CASSPPILGEQYF.

This clonotype was counted ten times or more. V gene TRBV28 combines with J gene TRBJ2-1, with 8 nucleotides matching TRBD2. After removal of 2 bases from V and 0 bases from J, the junction contained 6 bases not matched to a gene. The CDR3 spans 17 residues. Germline CDR1 reads MDHEN; CDR2 reads SYDVKM. The CDR3 nucleotides are TGTGCCAGCAGTTTAATAGCGGGAAAGAGCTCCTACAATGAGCAGTTCTTC. It specifies CASSLIAGKSSYNEQFF.